This T cell receptor beta chain was documented in a study of blood T cell repertoires in COVID-19. The wider study: Sites across the United States, Italy and Spain contributed samples from acute and convalescent COVID-19.

Trimming removed 7 bases from V and 6 bases from J, with 17 bases in between. Germline assignment: CDR1 SQVTM and CDR2 ANQGSEA. The CDR3 sequence is 13 residues long. Clones were sequenced by immunoSEQ multiplex PCR, and TCRdb holds only the in-frame ones, with some missing. In the table there are some 320,000 clones, about 89% of which are singletons. Those who participated ranged in age from about 18 to 95 years and resided in about two dozen US areas. Clinical history reported by participants formed the basis on which cohorts were assigned. Cohort 3 donors were reported recovered after two negative PCRs, clearance, or symptom resolution. This clone is a singleton in its sample.

Sequencing was carried out using PBMCs or T cells enriched from blood (not recorded which). The TCR was taken from a woman aged 25 to 39 who had recovered from COVID-19. The chain has TRBV29-1 and TRBJ2-3, with D unresolved. The CDR3 spells CSAPTSSADTQYF. As DNA, the CDR3 is TGCAGCGCCCCGACTTCCTCGGCCGATACGCAGTATTTT.